The rows below give T cell receptor beta chains drawn from one sample of a study of blood T cell repertoires in COVID-19. Sequencing used immunoSEQ multiplex PCR; TCRdb keeps in-frame clones, though not all of them. This sample has 140,000 or so clones, with 70% to 80% found just once. Sequenced input: peripheral blood. The source is a man aged 45-60 years with acute or convalescent COVID-19. CDR3s include the opening cysteine and the closing phenylalanine or tryptophan. D genes are given only for firm matches. Size values are once, few and many counts, or a class for expanded clones, and some rows have none.

J	D	V	size	DNA	CDR3
TRBJ2-3	TRBD1	TRBV5-5	NA	TGTGCCAGCAGCCCGCGGGACAGGACCACAGATACGCAGTATTTT	CASSPRDRTTDTQYF
TRBJ1-2	NA	TRBV2	NA	TGTGCCAGCAGATGGGGAGGCTATGGCTACACCTTC	CASRWGGYGYTF
TRBJ1-5	NA	TRBV21-1	NA	TGTGCCAGCAGCATAGGGGCCGGTGGCAATCAGCCCCAGCATTTT	CASSIGAGGNQPQHF
TRBJ1-2	NA	TRBV6-4	NA	TGTGCCAGCAGTGGCTCCGACAGGATACTAACCCGCGCTAACTATGGCTACACCTTC	CASSGSDRILTRANYGYTF
TRBJ2-5	TRBD1	TRBV5-1	NA	TGCGCCAGCAGCTTGGACAGGGGGCGCTGGGAGACCCAGTACTTC	CASSLDRGRWETQYF
TRBJ1-4	NA	TRBV30	NA	TGTGCCTGGAGTCTTGTTAATGAAAAACTGTTTTTT	CAWSLVNEKLFF
TRBJ2-5	NA	TRBV25-1	NA	TGTGCCAGCAGTGAGCGAAGGTCGGGGGAAGAGACCCAGTACTTC	CASSERRSGEETQYF
TRBJ1-1	NA	TRBV6-5	NA	TGTGCCAGCAGTTACGGACAGTTGAACACTGAAGCTTTCTTT	CASSYGQLNTEAFF
TRBJ2-5	NA	TRBV15	NA	TGTGCCACCAGCAGAGGACGGACACAAGAGACCCAGTACTTC	CATSRGRTQETQYF
TRBJ2-1	TRBD1	TRBV7-8	NA	TGTGCCAGCAGCTTAGCGGGACAGGGGGTCAATGAGCAGTTCTTC	CASSLAGQGVNEQFF
TRBJ1-1	NA	TRBV5-1	NA	TGCGCCAGCAGCTTGTTCCCCGGGGAGAACACTGAAGCTTTCTTT	CASSLFPGENTEAFF
TRBJ2-5	TRBD2	TRBV7-2	once	TGTGCCAGCAGCCCGAGACTAGCGGGGGATAGGGAGACCCAGTACTTC	CASSPRLAGDRETQYF
TRBJ2-7	NA	TRBV4-2	NA	TGTGCCAGCAGCCAAGATGCAGGGGACGGCTACGAGCAGTACTTC	CASSQDAGDGYEQYF
TRBJ1-2	NA	TRBV12-3/TRBV12-4	NA	TGTGCCAGCAGTCCGGCTCGGGGCTATGGCTACACCTTC	CASSPARGYGYTF
TRBJ2-2	TRBD2	TRBV10-3	NA	TGTGCCATCAGTGGCTGGACTAGCGGGGGGAACACCGGGGAGCTGTTTTTT	CAISGWTSGGNTGELFF
TRBJ2-2	TRBD1	TRBV2	NA	TGTGCCAGCAGTTATAAAAGACAGGGAAACACCGGGGAGCTGTTTTTT	CASSYKRQGNTGELFF
TRBJ2-7	NA	TRBV7-2	NA	TGTGCCAGCAGCTTAGGAAGGACTACGTACTTC	CASSLGRTTYF
TRBJ1-2	NA	TRBV12-3/TRBV12-4	NA	TGTGCCAGCAGGCTCCAGGATTCTATCACCTTC	CASRLQDSITF
TRBJ2-1	TRBD1	TRBV5-8	NA	TGTGCCAGCAGCTTGCGCCCAGGGGGCGATGAGCAGTTCTTC	CASSLRPGGDEQFF
TRBJ1-5	NA	TRBV6-6	NA	TGTGCCAGCAGCGTAACAGGGAATCAGCCCCAGCATTTT	CASSVTGNQPQHF
TRBJ2-4	NA	TRBV28	NA	TGTGCCAGCAGATCGAACCCGGGGGGCTGGGACATTCAGTACTTC	CASRSNPGGWDIQYF
TRBJ1-1	NA	TRBV2	NA	TGTGCCAGCAGTGAAGGGAATAGGGGGATGGGCACTGAAGCTTTCTTT	CASSEGNRGMGTEAFF
TRBJ1-2	TRBD1	TRBV18	NA	TGTGCCAGCTCACCTTCTCGGACAGGCCACTATGGCTACACCTTC	CASSPSRTGHYGYTF
TRBJ1-2	NA	TRBV10-3	NA	TGTGCCAGTAACGGGGGGACCAACTATGGCTACACCTTC	CASNGGTNYGYTF
TRBJ1-2	TRBD1	TRBV24-1	NA	TGTGCCACCAGTGACCCCAGAGGGACAGACTATGGCTACACCTTC	CATSDPRGTDYGYTF
TRBJ2-3	NA	TRBV5-1	NA	TGCGCCAGCAGCTTGGCGGCAGGTACAGATACGCAGTATTTT	CASSLAAGTDTQYF
TRBJ1-1	TRBD1	TRBV5-4	NA	TGTGCCAGCAGCTTTCGGGGACAGGCGTTGTATGGGAACACTGAAGCTTTCTTT	CASSFRGQALYGNTEAFF
TRBJ2-1	NA	TRBV5-1	NA	TGCGCCAGCAGCTCTCGGGCAGGGGTGGATGAGCAGTTCTTC	CASSSRAGVDEQFF
TRBJ1-2	TRBD1	TRBV5-6	NA	TGTGCCAGCAGCTCCGGACAGGCTTTCGGCTACACCTTC	CASSSGQAFGYTF
TRBJ2-5	TRBD1	TRBV6-5	NA	TGTGCCAGCAGCTTGGGACAGGGTTTGAAGACCCAGTACTTC	CASSLGQGLKTQYF
TRBJ2-3	TRBD2	TRBV5-6	NA	TGTGCCAGCAGCTTGCCGGGGGGGTCGCGCACAGATACGCAGTATTTT	CASSLPGGSRTDTQYF
TRBJ2-1	NA	TRBV29-1	few	TGCAGCGTTGGTGGTGTCAGCGGATCCTACAATGAGCAGTTCTTC	CSVGGVSGSYNEQFF
TRBJ1-2	TRBD1	TRBV24-1	NA	TGTGCCACCAGTGACCCTCGGACAGGGCTCCATGGCTACACCTTC	CATSDPRTGLHGYTF
TRBJ2-4	NA	TRBV4-1	NA	TGCGCCAGCAGCTTTCTCGACAAAGCCAAAAACATTCAGTACTTC	CASSFLDKAKNIQYF
TRBJ1-1	NA	TRBV19	NA	TGTGCCAGTAGTATATTAGGAGGAGGGAACACTGAAGCTTTCTTT	CASSILGGGNTEAFF
TRBJ2-5	NA	TRBV24-1	NA	TGTGCCACCAGTGATTGGGCAGGCGACCTTGAGACCCAGTACTTC	CATSDWAGDLETQYF
TRBJ2-7	TRBD1	TRBV5-1	few	TGCGCCAGCAGCTTGAGTATGTCCGGTACAGGGGCTTACTACGAGCAGTACTTC	CASSLSMSGTGAYYEQYF
TRBJ2-1	TRBD2	TRBV10-3	NA	TGTGCCATCAGTGAGTCTCGGGGACTAGCGGGGGGCCCCTATGAGCAGTTCTTC	CAISESRGLAGGPYEQFF
TRBJ1-3	NA	TRBV30	NA	TGTGCCGGAAAGGAGGCTTACTCTGGAAACACCATATATTTT	CAGKEAYSGNTIYF
TRBJ2-5	TRBD2	TRBV4-2	NA	TGTGCCAGCAGTCAACGGGGGGGCCAAAAATCAGAGACCCAGTACTTC	CASSQRGGQKSETQYF
TRBJ2-7	TRBD1	TRBV7-9	many	TGTGCCAGCAGCTTCCGGGACAGCCTCTACGAGCAGTACTTC	CASSFRDSLYEQYF
TRBJ2-2	NA	TRBV27	NA	TGTGCCAGCAGCCGTTGGAACACCGGGGAGCTGTTTTTT	CASSRWNTGELFF
TRBJ1-1	NA	TRBV10-3	NA	TGTGCCATCAGTGAGACATACACTGAAGCTTTCTTT	CAISETYTEAFF
TRBJ1-2	NA	TRBV6-4	NA	TGTGCCAACAAAAGCGGGGACTATGGCTACACCTTC	CANKSGDYGYTF
TRBJ2-1	TRBD1	TRBV30	NA	TGTGCCTGGACTAACCGGGACAGGCGTATGGGTGAGCAGTTCTTC	CAWTNRDRRMGEQFF
TRBJ2-3	NA	TRBV7-9	few	TGTGCCAGCAGCTTAGCGGACTATCCTAGCACAGATACGCAGTATTTT	CASSLADYPSTDTQYF
TRBJ1-1	NA	TRBV6-5	many	TGTGCCAGCAGGGGGTACACAGGATTAAATGAAGCTTTCTTT	CASRGYTGLNEAFF
TRBJ2-5	NA	TRBV7-2	NA	TGTGCCAGCAGCCCCCGGGACACGGGGCGAGAGACCCAGTACTTC	CASSPRDTGRETQYF
TRBJ2-3	TRBD2	TRBV7-2	NA	TGTGCCGGCAGCTTAGTCGGGACTAGCGGGAGCACAGATACGCAGTATTTT	CAGSLVGTSGSTDTQYF
TRBJ2-1	NA	TRBV5-1	NA	TGCGCCAGCAGCTCGCCTAGCAATGAGCAGTTCTTC	CASSSPSNEQFF
TRBJ2-3	TRBD1	TRBV7-3	NA	TGTGCCAGCAGTCCCCAGGGGGTGGCAGGGACAGATACGCAGTATTTT	CASSPQGVAGTDTQYF
TRBJ1-1	NA	TRBV29-1	NA	TGCAGCGTTGGGGGCTGGGTAGGGGGAACGGCTAGGAGTAGCACTGAAGCTTTCTTT	CSVGGWVGGTARSSTEAFF
TRBJ1-3	NA	TRBV10-2	once	TGCGCCAGCAGTGACTTCCCGGGACGTGGAGGGGCTGGAAACACCATATATTTT	CASSDFPGRGGAGNTIYF